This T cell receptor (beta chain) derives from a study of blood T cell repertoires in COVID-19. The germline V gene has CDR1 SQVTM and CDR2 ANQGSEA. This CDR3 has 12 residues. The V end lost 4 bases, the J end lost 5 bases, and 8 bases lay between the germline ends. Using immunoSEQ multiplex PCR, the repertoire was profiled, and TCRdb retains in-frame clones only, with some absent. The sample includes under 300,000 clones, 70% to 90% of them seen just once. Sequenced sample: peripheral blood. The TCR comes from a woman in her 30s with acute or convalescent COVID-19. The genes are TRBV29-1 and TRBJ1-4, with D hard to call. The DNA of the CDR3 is TGCAGCGTTGGTGCGGGGAATGAAAAACTGTTTTTT. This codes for CSVGAGNEKLFF.